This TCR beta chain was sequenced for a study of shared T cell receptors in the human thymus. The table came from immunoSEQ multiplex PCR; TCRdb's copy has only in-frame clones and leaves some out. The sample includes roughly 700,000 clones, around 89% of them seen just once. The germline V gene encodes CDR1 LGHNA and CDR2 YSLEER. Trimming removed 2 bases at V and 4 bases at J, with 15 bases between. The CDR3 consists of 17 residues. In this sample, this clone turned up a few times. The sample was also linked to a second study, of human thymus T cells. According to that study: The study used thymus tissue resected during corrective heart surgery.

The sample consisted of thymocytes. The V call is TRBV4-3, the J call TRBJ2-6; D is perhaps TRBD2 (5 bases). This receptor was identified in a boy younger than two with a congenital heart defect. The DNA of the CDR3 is TGCGCCAGCAGCCAACGGGGTCGGGGATCCGGGGCCAACGTCCTGACTTTC. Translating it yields CASSQRGRGSGANVLTF.